The 6 T cell receptor beta chains listed next were all sequenced from one sample in a study of blood T cell repertoires in COVID-19. Only in-frame clones appear in the TCRdb table, and some are missing; sequencing was by immunoSEQ multiplex PCR. The table has over 90,000 clones, roughly 84% seen once. Source material: peripheral blood. The receptors were sampled from a human donor in a cohort sampled during active COVID-19.

The chain uses TRBV21-1 and TRBJ2-7; TRBD1, the D gene given by the table, was not confirmed from the DNA. TRBV21-1 is labeled a pseudogene. The CDR3 runs to 16 residues. The CDR3 DNA reads TGTGCCAGCAGCCCAGACAGGCGGATGAGATCCTACGAGCAGTACTTC. Protein sequence: CASSPDRRMRSYEQYF.

CDR3 sequence reads: CASSHPGKDYGYTF. Here the CDR3 DNA reads TGTGCCAGCAGCCACCCCGGGAAGGACTATGGCTACACCTTC. The chain combines TRBV4-2 with TRBJ1-2, with D hard to call. Germline V gene lookup returns CDR1 LGHNA and CDR2 YNFKEQ. The CDR3 extends over 14 amino acids. V was shortened by 3 bases and J by 3 bases, with 11 bases between the two germline ends.

The rearrangement links TRBV28 to TRBJ1-1; no firm D call. V was trimmed by 5 bases and J by 2 bases, leaving 12 bases between them. The germline CDR1 and CDR2 sequences are MDHEN and SYDVKM. There are 14 residues in the CDR3. CDR3 DNA sequence: TGTGCCAGCAGTGATCCACGGGTAAACACTGAAGCTTTCTTT. Its protein is CASSDPRVNTEAFF. Full variable domain (rest looked up from reference TRBV28 and TRBJ1-1): DVKVTQSSRYLVKRTGEKVFLECVQDMDHENMFWYRQDPGLGLRLIYFSYDVKMKEKGDIPEGYSVSREKKERFSLILESASTNQTSMYLCASSDPRVNTEAFFGQGTRLTVV.

The CDR3 loop is CASSLDAGTGDTEAFF. The CDR3 DNA follows: TGTGCCAGCAGCTTGGATGCTGGGACAGGGGATACTGAAGCTTTCTTT. The V call is TRBV5-4, the J call TRBJ1-1; 10 bases align to TRBD1. V was clipped by 0 bases and J by 5 bases; unmatched bases: 7. This CDR3 contains 16 residues. From germline, CDR1 is SGHNT and CDR2 YYREEE (reference sequence).

J is TRBJ2-4 and V is TRBV18, with TRBD1 matching 7 bases. Germline V CDR1 and CDR2: KGHSH, LQKENI. V trimming: 3 bases; J trimming: 6 bases; junction bases outside the gene matches: 11. The CDR3 contains 16 residues. In DNA form, the CDR3 reads TGTGCCAGCTCACCGACCCACGGGTCAGGGGGAAACATTCAGTACTTC. It codes for CASSPTHGSGGNIQYF.

The rearrangement links TRBV13 to TRBJ2-7; tentatively, D is TRBD1 (7 bases). V shed 0 bases and J shed 3 bases, with 15 bases lying between them. Germline CDR1 and CDR2: PRHDT and FYEKMQ (reference sequence). This CDR3 contains 16 residues. The CDR3 coding sequence is TGTGCCAGCAGCTTAGGGGAGGGACAGCTGCTCTACGAGCAGTACTTC. Its translation is CASSLGEGQLLYEQYF.